A selection of T cell receptor beta chains follows, all from one sample in a study of cytomegalovirus exposure and HLA in healthy donors. The repertoire was sequenced with immunoSEQ multiplex PCR; TCRdb's copy has only in-frame clones and lacks some. The repertoire holds roughly 80,000 clones, with roughly 80% as singletons. The sequencing sample was made of PBMCs. These receptors all stem from a woman aged 30 to 39 in good health and CMV-seronegative. The CDR3 runs from the conserved cysteine through the conserved F or W. A D gene is named only where the DNA matches it firmly. Size values are once, few and many counts, or a class for expanded clones, and some rows have none.

clone_size j_call d_call v_call cdr3_aa cdr3_nt
- TRBJ2-3 TRBD2 TRBV7-7 CASSPSGRADTQYF TGTGCTAGCAGCCCGAGCGGGAGAGCAGATACGCAGTATTTT
- TRBJ2-1 - TRBV6-6 CASRVGSNEQFF TGTGCCAGCAGGGTTGGGAGCAATGAGCAGTTCTTC
- TRBJ2-1 - TRBV5-1 CASGLAASYNEQFF TGCGCCAGCGGCTTGGCCGCTAGCTACAATGAGCAGTTCTTC
- TRBJ2-2 TRBD2 TRBV9 CASSARLADNTGELFF TGTGCCAGCAGCGCAAGACTAGCGGACAACACCGGGGAGCTGTTTTTT
- TRBJ1-2 - TRBV4-2 CASSQAGGGYGYTF TGTGCCAGCAGCCAAGCCGGGGGAGGCTATGGCTACACCTTC
- TRBJ2-1 - TRBV5-1 CASSLEFRDYNEQFF TGCGCCAGCAGCCTTGAATTCCGGGACTACAATGAGCAGTTCTTC
- TRBJ2-7 TRBD2 TRBV5-1 CASTTVAGGSYEQYF TGCGCCAGCACCACCGTGGCGGGAGGATCCTACGAGCAGTACTTC
- TRBJ2-3 TRBD2 TRBV18 CASSATSGHSTDTQYF TGTGCCAGCTCGGCAACTAGCGGTCATAGCACAGATACGCAGTATTTT
- TRBJ2-3 - TRBV11-3 CASSSGGGISTDTQYF TGTGCCAGCAGCTCAGGTGGAGGGATTAGCACAGATACGCAGTATTTT
- TRBJ1-1 - TRBV6-1 CASSEGPGPWGTEAFF TGTGCCAGCAGTGAGGGGCCCGGACCCTGGGGCACTGAAGCTTTCTTT
- TRBJ1-2 - TRBV9 CASSVGGHTGNYGYTF TGTGCCAGCAGCGTAGGGGGACACACGGGGAACTATGGCTACACCTTC
- TRBJ2-3 - TRBV5-1 CASSSILGLATDTQYF TGCGCCAGCAGCTCGATCCTGGGGCTAGCGACAGATACGCAGTATTTT
- TRBJ1-1 TRBD1 TRBV27 CASSYYSGTGEAFF TGTGCCAGCAGTTACTACTCCGGGACAGGGGAAGCTTTCTTT
- TRBJ2-7 TRBD1 TRBV7-9 CSSSGRDRGASYEQYF TGTTCCAGCAGCGGCCGGGACAGGGGGGCCTCCTACGAGCAGTACTTC
- TRBJ2-3 TRBD1 TRBV5-1 CASSPDRVGTDTQYF TGCGCCAGCAGCCCAGACAGGGTCGGCACAGATACGCAGTATTTT
- TRBJ2-5 - TRBV25-1 CASSEEGRGGETQYF TGTGCCAGCAGTGAAGAGGGCAGGGGCGGTGAGACCCAGTACTTC
- TRBJ1-1 - TRBV19 CASSITEDTEAFF TGTGCCAGTAGTATTACCGAGGACACTGAAGCTTTCTTT
once TRBJ2-1 TRBD2 TRBV28 CASSPRLAATVF TGTGCCAGCAGTCCCCGGCTAGCGGCCACCGTCTTC
- TRBJ2-1 - TRBV28 CASSFRAVGNEQFF TGTGCCAGCAGTTTCCGAGCGGTGGGGAATGAGCAGTTCTTC
- TRBJ2-1 - TRBV27 CASSIYLWRGKYNEQFF TGTGCCAGCAGTATATATCTCTGGCGGGGAAAATACAATGAGCAGTTCTTC
- TRBJ2-1 TRBD2 TRBV4-2 CASSQDAGRGPNEQFF TGTGCCAGCAGCCAAGATGCCGGGAGGGGCCCCAATGAGCAGTTCTTC
- TRBJ2-7 - TRBV27 CASSLSGDTTYEQYF TGTGCCAGCAGTTTATCTGGGGACACGACCTACGAGCAGTACTTC
- TRBJ2-7 TRBD2 TRBV18 CASSPPSLAGRGSYEQYF TGTGCCAGCTCACCACCATCTCTAGCGGGACGGGGCTCCTACGAGCAGTACTTC
- TRBJ2-1 - TRBV6-1 CASSEWQGTGNEQFF TGTGCCAGCAGTGAATGGCAGGGGACGGGAAATGAGCAGTTCTTC
few TRBJ1-1 - TRBV9 CASSVGTPNPVGNTEAFF TGTGCCAGCAGCGTAGGGACTCCTAACCCTGTGGGAAACACTGAAGCTTTCTTT